These 31 T cell receptor beta chains were sequenced from one sample in a study of cytomegalovirus exposure and HLA in healthy donors. With 60 Vbeta and 13 Jbeta primers, the PCR was carried out. Some clones are missing from TCRdb's copy, which holds only in-frame ones; the method was immunoSEQ multiplex PCR. This table holds around 170,000 clones, over 80% found once. Sequencing was done on a sample of PBMCs. All receptors derive from a man aged 35-49 years in good health and CMV-seropositive.

The chain has TRBV9 and TRBJ2-5, with TRBD2 matching over 7 bases. J gave up 5 bases and V 0 bases, and 4 bases lay outside the gene matches. The CDR3 contains 14 residues. CDR1 is SGDLS and CDR2 is YYNGEE in the germline V gene. CDR3 amino acids: CASSVGRGRETQYF. CDR3 in DNA: TGTGCCAGCAGCGTAGGGCGGGGGAGGGAGACCCAGTACTTC. The whole variable domain, remainder taken from reference TRBV9 and TRBJ2-5, is DSGVTQTPKHLITATGQRVTLRCSPRSGDLSVYWYQQSLDQGLQFLIQYYNGEERAKGNILERFSAQQFPDLHSELNLSSLELGDSALYFCASSVGRGRETQYFGPGTRLLVL.

The chain recombines TRBV6-6 with TRBJ1-2; 8 nucleotides agree with TRBD1. The CDR3 is 15 amino acids. Germline trimming cut 0 bases from V and 8 bases from J; bases unmatched to any gene: 8. The germline gives CDR1 MNHNY, CDR2 SVGAGI (reference sequence). The DNA for the CDR3 is TGTGCCAGCAGTTACTCGAGGGGACAGGATGGGGGCTACACCTTC. Translated: CASSYSRGQDGGYTF.

The V and J genes are TRBV19 and TRBJ1-1; TRBD1 might be the D (5 bases). The CDR3 has 15 amino acids. CDR1 and CDR2 from the germline V gene are LNHDA and SQIVND (reference sequence). The V end lost 2 bases, the J end lost 6 bases, and 16 bases lay between the germline ends. CDR3 loop: CASSILQAVTAEAFF. The DNA for the CDR3 is TGTGCCAGTAGTATACTACAGGCGGTAACGGCTGAAGCTTTCTTT. Full variable domain (missing parts from reference TRBV19 and TRBJ1-1): DGGITQSPKYLFRKEGQNVTLSCEQNLNHDAMYWYRQDPGQGLRLIYYSQIVNDFQKGDIAEGYSVSREKKESFPLTVTSAQKNPTAFYLCASSILQAVTAEAFFGQGTRLTVV.

V and J are TRBV6-5 and TRBJ2-2; the D gene is possibly TRBD2 (7 bases). Germline values: CDR1 MNHEY, CDR2 SVGAGI. This CDR3 contains 13 residues. V lost 6 bases and J 5 bases, leaving 10 bases between the germline ends. The CDR3, as DNA: TGTGCCAGCAGGCGGGGGCGTACCGGGGAGCTGTTTTTT. Translating gives CASRRGRTGELFF.

The chain combines TRBV5-1 with TRBJ1-1; the match to TRBD1 covers 7 bases. The germline CDR1 and CDR2 sequences are SGHRS and YFSETQ. The CDR3 loop spans 15 amino acids. Trimming at V came to 4 bases and at J to 1 base, leaving 7 bases not matched to a gene. The CDR3 loop reads CASSTRGQQNTEAFF. The CDR3 nucleotides are TGCGCCAGCAGCACAAGGGGACAGCAGAACACTGAAGCTTTCTTT.

The V gene is TRBV28, the J gene TRBJ2-7; D is unresolved. The CDR3 sequence is 13 residues long. With 3 bases removed from V and 3 bases from J, the gap between germline ends came to 9 bases. Germline loops: CDR1 MDHEN, CDR2 SYDVKM. The CDR3 DNA sequence: TGTGCCAGCAGTTTTGGAGTCATCTACGAGCAGTACTTC. This translates into CASSFGVIYEQYF.

The chain employs TRBV9 and TRBJ2-3; possible D gene TRBD2, 6 bases. CDR3 size: 17 residues. In germline, CDR1 is SGDLS, CDR2 YYNGEE. V lost 4 bases, J lost 1 base, and 19 bases lay in between. Here the CDR3 reads CASSLRDSPTRTDTQYF. The CDR3 DNA sequence: TGTGCCAGCAGCCTCCGGGACTCCCCTACCCGCACAGATACGCAGTATTTT.

The chain couples TRBV5-8 to TRBJ1-6; D remains ambiguous. The V and J ends lost 1 base and 10 bases respectively, with 12 bases between them. Germline CDR1 is SGHTS and CDR2 is YDEGEE. The CDR3 sequence is 14 residues long. The CDR3 DNA sequence: TGTGCCAGCAGCTTGTACACGGGTTCCTCACCCCTCCACTTT. This codes for CASSLYTGSSPLHF.

This clone occurred once. The chain couples TRBV5-6 to TRBJ1-6; 8 positions agree with TRBD1. CDR1 is SGHDT, CDR2 YYEEEE, per germline. The trim removed 2 bases at V and 8 bases at J, leaving 9 bases unmatched. This CDR3 contains 16 residues. The CDR3 loop reads CASSFSQGAGDSPLHF. The CDR3 nucleotides read TGTGCCAGCAGCTTTTCCCAGGGGGCTGGGGATTCACCCCTCCACTTT.

This clone showed up just a few times. The V gene is TRBV5-4, the J gene TRBJ2-7; possible D gene TRBD1, 6 bases. V was shortened by 0 bases and J by 5 bases, with 12 bases between the two germline ends. This CDR3 is built from 14 residues. In germline, CDR1 is SGHNT, CDR2 YYREEE (reference sequence). For the CDR3, the DNA is TGTGCCAGCAGCTTGGCAGGGGATAGTAACGAGCAGTACTTC. The encoded protein is CASSLAGDSNEQYF.

J is TRBJ2-3 and V is TRBV6-1; 7 nucleotides agree with TRBD1. Germline CDR1 and CDR2: MNHNS and SASEGT. The CDR3 runs to 16 residues. J was trimmed by 6 bases and V by 1 base; bases with no gene match: 10. The CDR3 loop reads CASSEEGGQVPDTQYF. As DNA, the CDR3 is TGTGCCAGCAGTGAAGAAGGAGGACAGGTTCCGGATACGCAGTATTTT.

The chain employs TRBV19 and TRBJ1-5; 12 nucleotides agree with TRBD1. Germline V gene lookup returns CDR1 LNHDA and CDR2 SQIVND (reference sequence). J lost 1 base, V lost 6 bases, and 7 bases had no gene match. CDR3 length equals 17 residues. CDR3 in amino acids: CASRTGTGGVSNQPQHF. The CDR3 coding sequence is TGTGCCAGTAGAACCGGGACAGGGGGCGTCAGCAATCAGCCCCAGCATTTT.

J is TRBJ2-7 and V is TRBV11-3; D gene uncertain. The germline CDR1 and CDR2 sequences are SGHNT and YENEEA. V was clipped by 5 bases and J by 5 bases, with 13 bases between them. There are 13 residues in the CDR3. In nucleotides, the CDR3 is TGTGCCAGCAGCCTCACGCAGGTCCACGAGCAGTACTTC. Translating it yields CASSLTQVHEQYF.

This chain joins TRBV5-6 and TRBJ2-7; possible D gene TRBD1, 5 bases. This CDR3 contains 12 residues. The germline CDR1 and CDR2 sequences are SGHDT and YYEEEE. Trimming left V 4 bases short and J 4 bases short, with 9 bases between. The CDR3 sequence: CASSPDSYEQYF. The DNA for the CDR3 is TGTGCCAGCAGCCCTGACAGTTACGAGCAGTACTTC.

V gene TRBV27 combines with J gene TRBJ2-1, with 8 bases that match TRBD2. V was clipped by 2 bases and J by 6 bases; unmatched bases: 15. The CDR3 sequence is 18 residues long. From germline, CDR1 is MNHEY and CDR2 SMNVEV (reference sequence). CDR3 loop: CASSLNTVGLAGFNEQFF. In nucleotides, the CDR3 is TGTGCCAGCAGTTTAAATACGGTTGGGCTAGCGGGTTTCAATGAGCAGTTCTTC.

The CDR3 sequence: CASSLRDRDDQPQHF. The CDR3 bases are TGCGCCAGCAGCCTCCGGGACAGGGATGATCAGCCCCAGCATTTT. This chain connects TRBV4-3 to TRBJ1-5; 9 bases match TRBD1. This CDR3 contains 15 residues. The J segment lost 5 bases and the V segment lost 4 bases, leaving 6 bases of the junction unmatched. Germline CDR1 reads LGHNA; CDR2 reads YSLEER.

The sample holds a few counts of this clone. The J gene is TRBJ1-5, the V gene TRBV19; D gene unclear. The length of the CDR3 is 14 residues. Trimming took off 6 bases at V and 5 bases at J, with 14 bases between the two ends. Germline V gives CDR1 LNHDA, CDR2 SQIVND (reference sequence). The CDR3 DNA follows: TGTGCCAGTAGGACACCTTCAACTCATCAGCCCCAGCATTTT. Translating gives CASRTPSTHQPQHF.

This chain links TRBV5-8 with TRBJ2-1, with 12 bases fitting TRBD2. This CDR3 is 16 amino acids long. Germline lookup yields CDR1 SGHTS and CDR2 YDEGEE. Unmatched junction bases numbered 7, after V lost 1 base and J lost 8 bases. In DNA form, the CDR3 reads TGTGCCAGCAGCTTGTTCGAGACTAGCGGGGGCGATGAGCAGTTCTTC. Protein product: CASSLFETSGGDEQFF.

This sequence joins TRBV9 and TRBJ1-3; no definite D call. The germline gives CDR1 SGDLS, CDR2 YYNGEE. V was cut by 4 bases and J by 0 bases, with 11 bases left in between. The CDR3 totals 15 residues. The CDR3 is CASSPPGSSGNTIYF. The CDR3 DNA reads TGTGCCAGCAGCCCCCCTGGGAGCTCTGGAAACACCATATATTTT.

Only one count was recorded for this clone. The J gene is TRBJ2-3, the V gene TRBV7-3; possible D gene TRBD1, 6 bases. This CDR3 has 14 amino acids. Germline V gives CDR1 SGHTA, CDR2 FQGTGA. Trimming pared 4 bases from V and 2 bases from J, leaving 10 bases between. CDR3 loop: CASSSTGATDTQYF. The DNA for the CDR3 is TGTGCCAGCAGCTCGACAGGTGCCACAGATACGCAGTATTTT.

The chain carries TRBV5-4 and TRBJ2-2; 12 nucleotides agree with TRBD2. Germline CDR1 is SGHNT and CDR2 is YYREEE (reference sequence). V dropped 4 bases and J dropped 2; count of bases not matched to a gene: 3. The CDR3 totals 16 residues. The CDR3 here is CASSPGLAGNTGELFF. The CDR3 nucleotides are TGTGCCAGCAGCCCGGGACTAGCGGGTAACACCGGGGAGCTGTTTTTT. Full variable domain (outside the CDR3, taken from reference TRBV5-4 and TRBJ2-2): ETGVTQSPTHLIKTRGQQVTLRCSSQSGHNTVSWYQQALGQGPQFIFQYYREEENGRGNFPPRFSGLQFPNYSSELNVNALELDDSALYLCASSPGLAGNTGELFFGEGSRLTVL.

The V call is TRBV6-5, the J call TRBJ2-5, with 8 nucleotides matching TRBD2. This CDR3 has 15 amino acids. Germline values: CDR1 MNHEY, CDR2 SVGAGI. V lost 5 bases to trimming and J lost 1 base; unmatched junction nucleotides: 6. DNA for the CDR3: TGTGCCAGCAGTCGAAGCGGGGGACTCCAAGAGACCCAGTACTTC. As protein: CASSRSGGLQETQYF.

The chain is built from TRBV14 and TRBJ2-3; possible D gene TRBD1, 6 bases. The germline V and J ends were trimmed by 4 bases and 2 bases, with 19 bases remaining between them. The CDR3 consists of 17 residues. Germline-derived CDR1 and CDR2 are SGHDN and FVKESK. This CDR3 reads CASSPSPGTTYTDTQYF. The CDR3 DNA follows: TGTGCCAGCAGCCCTTCTCCCGGGACAACTTACACAGATACGCAGTATTTT. Full variable domain (rest looked up from reference TRBV14 and TRBJ2-3): EAGVTQFPSHSVIEKGQTVTLRCDPISGHDNLYWYRRVMGKEIKFLLHFVKESKQDESGMPNNRFLAERTGGTYSTLKVQPAELEDSGVYFCASSPSPGTTYTDTQYFGPGTRLTVL.

The genes are TRBV6-1 and TRBJ2-7, with D unclear. Deletions cut 6 bases from V and 2 bases from J, with 11 bases between. The CDR3 totals 13 residues. CDR1 MNHNS and CDR2 SASEGT come from the germline V gene. CDR3 coding DNA: TGTGCCAGCAGCCGCGGCTCAACCTACGAGCAGTACTTC. This encodes CASSRGSTYEQYF.

The chain combines TRBV5-4 with TRBJ2-3; no firm D call. This CDR3 spans 12 amino acids. Per germline, CDR1 SGHNT and CDR2 YYREEE (reference sequence). Trimming stripped 0 bases from V and 5 bases from J, with 4 bases between. The DNA for the CDR3 is TGTGCCAGCAGCTTGGACAGAGATACGCAGTATTTT. Translation gives CASSLDRDTQYF.

The chain employs TRBV10-3 and TRBJ2-7; D remains unclear. Germline V gene data show CDR1 as ENHRY and CDR2 as SYGVKD. V lost 2 bases to trimming and J lost 0 bases, with 5 bases between them. The CDR3 length is 13 residues. The CDR3: CAISETRSYEQYF. In DNA form, the CDR3 reads TGTGCCATCAGTGAGACGCGCTCCTACGAGCAGTACTTC.

This clone was found a few times. The CDR3 DNA reads as TGTGCCAGCAGCTCCGCGGGGGCAGATCGTAAGCAGTACTTC. Its protein is CASSSAGADRKQYF. The V gene is TRBV11-1, the J gene TRBJ2-7, with D maybe TRBD2 (7 bases). The CDR3 sequence is 14 residues long. The V gene lost 4 bases and the J gene lost 8 bases, with 18 bases spanning the gap. Per the germline V gene, CDR1 is SGHAT and CDR2 is FQDESV (reference sequence).

This clone was seen just once. The gene calls are TRBV28 and TRBJ2-7; TRBD1 matches at 10 bases. Germline V gene lookup returns CDR1 MDHEN and CDR2 SYDVKM. This CDR3 spans 15 amino acids. The ends lost 8 bases at V and 6 bases at J; junction bases unmatched: 13. The CDR3 region is CASPPPGQGTIEQYF. The CDR3 DNA is TGTGCCAGCCCCCCTCCGGGACAGGGGACAATCGAGCAGTACTTC.

V is TRBV5-6 and J is TRBJ2-5; TRBD2 is a possible D gene (6 bases). Germline-derived CDR1 and CDR2 are SGHDT and YYEEEE. V was cut by 4 bases and J by 4 bases, with 20 bases left in between. This CDR3 has 16 residues. CDR3 in amino acids: CASSRGQGGLVETQYF. The CDR3 bases are TGTGCCAGCAGCCGGGGCCAGGGAGGTCTGGTAGAGACCCAGTACTTC.

This sequence joins TRBV28 and TRBJ1-3; 12 bases agree with TRBD1. The germline gives CDR1 MDHEN, CDR2 SYDVKM. V shed 5 bases and J 4 bases; nucleotides not matched to a gene: 6. The CDR3 totals 16 residues. The CDR3 is CASSHRDRGRGNTIYF. The CDR3 DNA is TGTGCCAGCAGTCACCGGGACAGGGGGCGAGGAAACACCATATATTTT.

This clone came up once. The J gene is TRBJ1-2, the V gene TRBV5-8; D possibly corresponds to TRBD1 (6 bases). The CDR3 runs to 12 residues. Germline-derived CDR1 and CDR2 are SGHTS and YDEGEE. Trimming stripped 3 bases from V and 7 bases from J, with 10 bases between. In DNA form, the CDR3 reads TGTGCCAGCAGCTACAGGGTCGGTGGCTACACCTTC. As protein: CASSYRVGGYTF.